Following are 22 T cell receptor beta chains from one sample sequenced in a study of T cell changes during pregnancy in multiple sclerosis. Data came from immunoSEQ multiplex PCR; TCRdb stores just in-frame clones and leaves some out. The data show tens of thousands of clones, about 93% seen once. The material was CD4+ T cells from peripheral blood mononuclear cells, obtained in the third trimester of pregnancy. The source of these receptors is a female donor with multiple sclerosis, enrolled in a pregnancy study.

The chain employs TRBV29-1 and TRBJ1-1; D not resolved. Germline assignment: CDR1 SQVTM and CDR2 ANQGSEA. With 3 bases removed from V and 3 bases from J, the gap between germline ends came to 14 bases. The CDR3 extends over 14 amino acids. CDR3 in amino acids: CSVEEEPWDTEAFF. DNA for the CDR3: TGCAGCGTTGAGGAGGAACCCTGGGACACTGAAGCTTTCTTT.

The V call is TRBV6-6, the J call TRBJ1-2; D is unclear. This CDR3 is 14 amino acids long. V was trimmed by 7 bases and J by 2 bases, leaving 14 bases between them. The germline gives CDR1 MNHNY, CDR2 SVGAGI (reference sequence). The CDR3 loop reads CASTHKRRNYGYTF. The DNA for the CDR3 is TGTGCCAGCACCCACAAAAGGAGAAACTATGGCTACACCTTC.

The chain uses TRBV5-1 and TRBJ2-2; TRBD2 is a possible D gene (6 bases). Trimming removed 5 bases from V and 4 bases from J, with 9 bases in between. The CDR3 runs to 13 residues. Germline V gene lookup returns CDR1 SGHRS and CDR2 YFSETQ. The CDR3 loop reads CASSFGGTGELFF. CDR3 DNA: TGCGCCAGCAGTTTCGGGGGCACCGGGGAGCTGTTTTTT.

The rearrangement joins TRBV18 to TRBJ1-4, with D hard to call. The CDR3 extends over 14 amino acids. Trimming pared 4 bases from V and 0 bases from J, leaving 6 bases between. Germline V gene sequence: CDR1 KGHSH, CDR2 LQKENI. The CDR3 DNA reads TGTGCCAGCTCACAGAGGTCAACTAATGAAAAACTGTTTTTT. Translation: CASSQRSTNEKLFF.

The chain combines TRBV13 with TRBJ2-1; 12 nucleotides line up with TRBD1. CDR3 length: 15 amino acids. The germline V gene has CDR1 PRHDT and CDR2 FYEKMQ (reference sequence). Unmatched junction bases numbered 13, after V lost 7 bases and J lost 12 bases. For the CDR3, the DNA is TGTGCCAGCATCCGCCGGGACAGGGGGCTCTTAGGGCAGTTCTTC. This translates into CASIRRDRGLLGQFF.

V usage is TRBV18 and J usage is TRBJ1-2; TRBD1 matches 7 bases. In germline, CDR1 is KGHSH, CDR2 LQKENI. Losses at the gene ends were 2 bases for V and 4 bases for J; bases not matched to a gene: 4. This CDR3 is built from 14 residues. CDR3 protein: CASSPDRETYGYTF. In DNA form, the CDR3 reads TGTGCCAGCTCACCAGACAGGGAGACCTATGGCTACACCTTC.

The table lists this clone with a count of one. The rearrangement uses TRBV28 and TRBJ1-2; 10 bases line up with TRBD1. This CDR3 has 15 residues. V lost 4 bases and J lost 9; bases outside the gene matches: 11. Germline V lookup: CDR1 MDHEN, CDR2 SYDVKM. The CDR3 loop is CASSSLSWTGGSYTF. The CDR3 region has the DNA TGTGCCAGCAGTTCTCTTTCTTGGACAGGGGGTAGCTACACCTTC.

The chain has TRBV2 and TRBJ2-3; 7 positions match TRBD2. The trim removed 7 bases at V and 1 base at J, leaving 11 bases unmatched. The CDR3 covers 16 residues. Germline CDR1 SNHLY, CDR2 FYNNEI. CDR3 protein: CASTRASGPGTDTQYF. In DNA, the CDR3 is TGTGCCAGCACCCGAGCTAGCGGTCCCGGCACAGATACGCAGTATTTT. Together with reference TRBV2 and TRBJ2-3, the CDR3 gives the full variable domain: EPEVTQTPSHQVTQMGQEVILRCVPISNHLYFYWYRQILGQKVEFLVSFYNNEISEKSEIFDDQFSVERPDGSNFTLKIRSTKLEDSAMYFCASTRASGPGTDTQYFGPGTRLTVL.

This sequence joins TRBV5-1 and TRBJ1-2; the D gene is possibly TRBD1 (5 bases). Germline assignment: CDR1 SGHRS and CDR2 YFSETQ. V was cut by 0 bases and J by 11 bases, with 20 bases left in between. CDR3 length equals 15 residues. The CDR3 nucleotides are TGCGCCAGCAGCTTGGCATCCGACAGCCTCTCTGGGTACACCTTC. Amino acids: CASSLASDSLSGYTF. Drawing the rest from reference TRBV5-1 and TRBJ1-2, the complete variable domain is KAGVTQTPRYLIKTRGQQVTLSCSPISGHRSVSWYQQTPGQGLQFLFEYFSETQRNKGNFPGRFSGRQFSNSRSEMNVSTLELGDSALYLCASSLASDSLSGYTFGSGTRLTVV.

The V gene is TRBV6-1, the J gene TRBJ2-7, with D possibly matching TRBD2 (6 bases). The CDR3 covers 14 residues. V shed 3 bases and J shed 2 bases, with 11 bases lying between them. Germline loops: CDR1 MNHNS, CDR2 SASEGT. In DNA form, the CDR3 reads TGTGCCAGCAGTGATTGGGGGAGGACCTACGAGCAGTACTTC. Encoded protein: CASSDWGRTYEQYF.

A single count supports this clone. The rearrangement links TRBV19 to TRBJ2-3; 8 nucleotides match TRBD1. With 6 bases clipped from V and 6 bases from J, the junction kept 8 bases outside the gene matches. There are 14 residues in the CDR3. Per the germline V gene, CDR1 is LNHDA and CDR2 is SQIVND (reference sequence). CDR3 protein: CASRDRVSADTQYF. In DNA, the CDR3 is TGTGCCAGTAGGGACAGGGTCTCTGCCGATACGCAGTATTTT.

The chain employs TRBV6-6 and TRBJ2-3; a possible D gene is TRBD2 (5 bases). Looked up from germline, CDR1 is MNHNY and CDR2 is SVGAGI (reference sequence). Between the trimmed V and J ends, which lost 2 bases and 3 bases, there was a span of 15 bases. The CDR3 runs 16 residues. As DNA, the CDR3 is TGTGCCAGCAGTTACCGAGGGAGCTCGGCGACAGATACGCAGTATTTT. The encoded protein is CASSYRGSSATDTQYF.

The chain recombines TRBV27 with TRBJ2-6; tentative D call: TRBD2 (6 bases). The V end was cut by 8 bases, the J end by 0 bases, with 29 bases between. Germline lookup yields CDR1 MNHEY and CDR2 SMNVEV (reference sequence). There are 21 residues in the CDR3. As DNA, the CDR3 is TGTGCCAGCCCTCATAAAGGCGGGGCAGGGTCTGTTTTCTCTGGGGCCAACGTCCTGACTTTC. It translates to CASPHKGGAGSVFSGANVLTF.

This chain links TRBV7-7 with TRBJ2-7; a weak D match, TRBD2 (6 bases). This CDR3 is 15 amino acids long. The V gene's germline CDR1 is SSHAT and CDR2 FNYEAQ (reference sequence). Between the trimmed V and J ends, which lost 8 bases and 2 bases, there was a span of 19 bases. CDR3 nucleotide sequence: TGTGCCAGCGAGGCGCGGCGGGAAAGAACCTACGAGCAGTACTTC. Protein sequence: CASEARRERTYEQYF.

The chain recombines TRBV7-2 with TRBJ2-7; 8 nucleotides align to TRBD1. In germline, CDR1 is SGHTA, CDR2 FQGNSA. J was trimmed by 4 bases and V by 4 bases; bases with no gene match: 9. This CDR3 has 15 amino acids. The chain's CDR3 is CASSYMDRASYEQYF. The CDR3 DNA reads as TGTGCCAGCAGCTATATGGACAGGGCTAGTTACGAGCAGTACTTC.

The CDR3 reads CASSRAGEGTEAFF. CDR3 nucleotide sequence: TGTGCCAGCAGCCGGGCAGGGGAAGGAACTGAAGCTTTCTTT. The chain links TRBV4-2 to TRBJ1-1; tentatively, D is TRBD1 (6 bases). The CDR3 has 14 residues. The V gene's germline CDR1 is LGHNA and CDR2 YNFKEQ. V was shortened by 4 bases and J by 5 bases, with 14 bases between the two germline ends.

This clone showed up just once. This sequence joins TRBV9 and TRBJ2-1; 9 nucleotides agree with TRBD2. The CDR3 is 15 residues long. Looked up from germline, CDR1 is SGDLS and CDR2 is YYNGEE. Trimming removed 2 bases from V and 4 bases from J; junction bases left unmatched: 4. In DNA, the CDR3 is TGTGCCAGCAGCGTGGGCGGGGGGGTGTACAATGAGCAGTTCTTC. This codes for CASSVGGGVYNEQFF.

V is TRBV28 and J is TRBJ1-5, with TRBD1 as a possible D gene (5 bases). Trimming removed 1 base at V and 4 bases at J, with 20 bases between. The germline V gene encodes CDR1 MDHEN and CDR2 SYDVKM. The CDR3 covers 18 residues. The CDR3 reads CASSLFPRDFSHNQPQHF. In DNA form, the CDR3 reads TGTGCCAGCAGTTTATTCCCCAGGGACTTTTCACATAATCAGCCCCAGCATTTT.

CDR3 bases: TGTGCCAGCAGCACCCTGCGAGCGGGAGTCGTGAATAGTGAGCAGTTCTTC. This encodes CASSTLRAGVVNSEQFF. The chain has TRBV7-2 and TRBJ2-1; 8 nucleotides line up with TRBD2. This CDR3 has 17 amino acids. V was clipped by 5 bases and J by 9 bases; unmatched bases: 18. Germline CDR1 reads SGHTA; CDR2 reads FQGNSA.

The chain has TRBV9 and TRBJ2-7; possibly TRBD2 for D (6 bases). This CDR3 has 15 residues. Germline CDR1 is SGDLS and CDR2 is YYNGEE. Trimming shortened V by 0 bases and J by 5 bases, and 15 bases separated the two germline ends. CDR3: CASSVASGGSDEQYF. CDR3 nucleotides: TGTGCCAGCAGCGTAGCGTCCGGGGGTTCGGACGAGCAGTACTTC.

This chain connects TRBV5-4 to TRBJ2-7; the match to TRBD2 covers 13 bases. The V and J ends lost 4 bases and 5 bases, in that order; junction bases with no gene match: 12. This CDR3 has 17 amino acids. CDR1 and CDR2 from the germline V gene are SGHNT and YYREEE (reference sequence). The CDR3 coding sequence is TGTGCCAGCAGCCGCCAACTAGCGGGGGGGCTTAACGACGAGCAGTACTTC. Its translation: CASSRQLAGGLNDEQYF.

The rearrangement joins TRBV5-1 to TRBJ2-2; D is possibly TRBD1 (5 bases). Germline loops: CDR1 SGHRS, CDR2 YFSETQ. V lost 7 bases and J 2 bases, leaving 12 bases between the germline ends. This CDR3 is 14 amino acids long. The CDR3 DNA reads TGCGCCAGCCTTCAGGGTGACAACACCGGGGAGCTGTTTTTT. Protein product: CASLQGDNTGELFF.